A single sample gave rise to the 21 T cell receptor beta chains below, sequenced in a study of T cell responses to AZD1222 COVID-19 vaccine. TCRdb's copy holds only in-frame clones and misses some; the assay was immunoSEQ multiplex PCR. The data hold 90,000 to 120,000 clones, with 86% observed a single time. The sequencing used peripheral blood, collected on day 0 of AZD1222 vaccination. These receptors all come from an adult in good health.

This chain uses TRBV20-1 with TRBJ2-7; maybe TRBD1 (6 bases). Germline values: CDR1 DFQATT, CDR2 SNEGSKA (reference sequence). The CDR3 totals 13 residues. V gave up 4 bases and J gave up 5 bases, with 15 bases separating them. The CDR3 region is CSAIETGIHEQYF. The DNA of the CDR3 is TGCAGTGCTATTGAAACAGGGATCCACGAGCAGTACTTC.

The chain is built from TRBV5-1 and TRBJ1-2; 7 nucleotides align to TRBD1. Germline values: CDR1 SGHRS, CDR2 YFSETQ. The CDR3 runs to 15 residues. With V trimmed by 2 bases and J by 7 bases, 11 bases remained unmatched. CDR3 in amino acids: CASSFGQAKQGGYTF. CDR3 coding DNA: TGCGCCAGCAGCTTTGGACAGGCCAAACAGGGTGGCTACACCTTC.

The J gene is TRBJ1-5, the V gene TRBV4-1; 7 bases are shared with TRBD1. Germline CDR1 reads MGHRA; CDR2 reads YSYEKL. V lost 0 bases, J lost 0 bases, and 5 bases stayed unmatched. The CDR3 spans 17 residues. This chain's CDR3 is CASSQDGTVNSNQPQHF. Here the CDR3 DNA reads TGCGCCAGCAGCCAAGATGGGACAGTGAATAGCAATCAGCCCCAGCATTTT.

This chain joins TRBV5-5 and TRBJ1-3; the D gene is possibly TRBD1 (6 bases). This CDR3 comprises 15 residues. CDR1 is SGHKS, CDR2 YYEKEE, per germline (reference sequence). With 0 bases removed from V and 1 base from J, the gap between germline ends came to 8 bases. The CDR3: CASSLDRVSGNTIYF. The CDR3 DNA follows: TGTGCCAGCAGCTTGGACAGGGTATCTGGAAACACCATATATTTT.

The chain links TRBV9 to TRBJ1-5; 10 bases are a match to TRBD1. Germline V gene lookup returns CDR1 SGDLS and CDR2 YYNGEE. This CDR3 is 14 amino acids long. V trimming: 4 bases; J trimming: 5 bases; junction bases outside the gene matches: 3. CDR3 nucleotides: TGTGCCAGCAGCCCGACAGGGGGCCATCAGCCCCAGCATTTT. This codes for CASSPTGGHQPQHF.

The CDR3 bases are TGTGCCAGCTCTCTAGGGGTCGCGCCCCAAGAGACCCAGTACTTC. Translation gives CASSLGVAPQETQYF. This chain joins TRBV7-7 and TRBJ2-5; D is perhaps TRBD1 (5 bases). V lost 8 bases and J 1 base, leaving 17 bases between the germline ends. There are 15 residues in the CDR3. CDR1 is SSHAT, CDR2 FNYEAQ, per germline (reference sequence).

The chain employs TRBV4-2 and TRBJ1-6; tentative D call: TRBD1 (5 bases). Trimming shortened V by 0 bases and J by 4 bases, and 19 bases separated the two germline ends. CDR3 length: 19 amino acids. Germline-derived CDR1 and CDR2 are LGHNA and YNFKEQ. CDR3 sequence (DNA): TGTGCCAGCAGCCAAGATAGGCCAGGAGGGGCTAATTATAATTCACCCCTCCACTTT. Translating gives CASSQDRPGGANYNSPLHF.

This clone appeared a single time. The rearrangement uses TRBV15 and TRBJ1-3; perhaps TRBD1 as D (5 bases). The germline V gene has CDR1 LNHNV and CDR2 YYDKDF (reference sequence). CDR3 length equals 15 residues. V lost 0 bases and J 3 bases, leaving 9 bases between the germline ends. The chain's CDR3 is CATSRDRGSGNTIYF. CDR3 DNA: TGTGCCACCAGCAGAGATCGGGGCAGTGGAAACACCATATATTTT.

The CDR3 is CASSSGTGQVYGYTF. CDR3 coding DNA: TGCGCCAGCAGCTCCGGAACGGGACAGGTCTATGGCTACACCTTC. The chain recombines TRBV5-1 with TRBJ1-2; 8 bases are shared with TRBD1. The trim removed 3 bases at V and 4 bases at J, leaving 8 bases unmatched. The CDR3 is 15 residues long. Germline values: CDR1 SGHRS, CDR2 YFSETQ.

The V gene is TRBV2, the J gene TRBJ1-4; D remains unclear. V lost 5 bases to trimming and J lost 6 bases, with 13 bases between them. CDR3 length equals 14 residues. Per germline, CDR1 SNHLY and CDR2 FYNNEI. The CDR3 nucleotides are TGTGCCAGCAGTTCCCTAGCCGGGGATGAAAAACTGTTTTTT. Its protein is CASSSLAGDEKLFF. Supplemented by reference TRBV2 and TRBJ1-4, the full variable domain reads EPEVTQTPSHQVTQMGQEVILRCVPISNHLYFYWYRQILGQKVEFLVSFYNNEISEKSEIFDDQFSVERPDGSNFTLKIRSTKLEDSAMYFCASSSLAGDEKLFFGSGTQLSVL.

This clone has just one count. The chain links TRBV19 to TRBJ1-2, with no clear D. The CDR3 totals 14 residues. Germline assignment: CDR1 LNHDA and CDR2 SQIVND (reference sequence). Trimming pared 6 bases from V and 1 base from J, leaving 12 bases between. The CDR3 loop reads CASRERRDNYGYTF. In DNA form, the CDR3 reads TGTGCCAGTAGGGAACGGCGGGATAACTATGGCTACACCTTC.

This clone was recorded only once. The chain uses TRBV7-9 and TRBJ1-1; no definite D call. Looked up from germline, CDR1 is SEHNR and CDR2 is FQNEAQ (reference sequence). The CDR3 runs to 13 residues. Trimming removed 4 bases from V and 1 base from J, with 7 bases in between. The chain's CDR3 is CASSSIGNTEAFF. CDR3 DNA: TGTGCCAGCAGCTCAATAGGGAACACTGAAGCTTTCTTT.

The chain recombines TRBV5-1 with TRBJ1-4, with D perhaps matching TRBD1 (5 bases). Germline V lookup: CDR1 SGHRS, CDR2 YFSETQ. This CDR3 has 14 residues. Trimming cost V 0 bases and J 8 bases, with 11 bases left between them. The CDR3 region is CASSLAGTSEKLFF. The CDR3 DNA is TGCGCCAGCAGCTTGGCCGGGACTAGCGAAAAACTGTTTTTT.

The genes are TRBV11-2 and TRBJ1-1; D remains ambiguous. Germline lookup yields CDR1 SGHAT and CDR2 FQNNGV. The CDR3 has 15 residues. V lost 1 base and J 0 bases, leaving 9 bases between the germline ends. DNA for the CDR3: TGTGCCAGCAGCTTAGCGGGGTCGCTGAACACTGAAGCTTTCTTT. As protein: CASSLAGSLNTEAFF.

This chain uses TRBV7-3 with TRBJ2-1; no clear D. Germline V gene data show CDR1 as SGHTA and CDR2 as FQGTGA. V was pared by 5 bases and J by 10 bases, with 12 bases between. The CDR3 sequence is 12 residues long. In DNA, the CDR3 is TGTGCCAGCAGCCCCGACGCACGCGAGCAGTTCTTC. Protein: CASSPDAREQFF.

In DNA, the CDR3 is TGTGCCAGCAGCTTGGACAGGGGAGCAGGAATGCTGTTTTTT. Encoded protein: CASSLDRGAGMLFF. The rearrangement uses TRBV5-6 and TRBJ2-2, with 7 bases lining up with TRBD1. This CDR3 region has 14 residues. CDR1 and CDR2 from the germline V gene are SGHDT and YYEEEE. V shed 0 bases, J shed 13 bases, and the junction held 9 bases outside the gene matches. The complete variable domain, with remaining parts taken from reference TRBV5-6 and TRBJ2-2, reads DAGVTQSPTHLIKTRGQQVTLRCSPKSGHDTVSWYQQALGQGPQFIFQYYEEEERQRGNFPDRFSGHQFPNYSSELNVNALLLGDSALYLCASSLDRGAGMLFFGEGSRLTVL.

The chain uses TRBV5-8 and TRBJ1-1; 7 bases align to TRBD1. CDR3 length: 15 residues. V shed 4 bases, J shed 4 bases, and the junction held 10 bases outside the gene matches. Germline V CDR1 and CDR2: SGHTS, YDEGEE. The chain's CDR3 is CASSQTQGSGTEAFF. The CDR3 bases are TGTGCCAGCAGCCAGACACAGGGGTCGGGCACTGAAGCTTTCTTT.

This clone was observed a few times. This chain uses TRBV27 with TRBJ2-7, with D possibly called TRBD1 or TRBD2 (5 bases each). The CDR3 extends over 15 amino acids. Per germline, CDR1 MNHEY and CDR2 SMNVEV (reference sequence). Trimming pared 5 bases from V and 3 bases from J, leaving 17 bases between. The CDR3 DNA is TGTGCCAGCAGTCAAAGGTGGGACCCATACTACGAGCAGTACTTC. This sequence encodes CASSQRWDPYYEQYF.

This clone was found once. The chain carries TRBV7-2 and TRBJ2-5; D is perhaps TRBD2 (5 bases). Germline lookup yields CDR1 SGHTA and CDR2 FQGNSA. Deletions cut 1 base from V and 5 bases from J, with 14 bases between. There are 15 residues in the CDR3. CDR3 nucleotides: TGTGCCAGCAGCTTAGGAGGGCAGGTTAGGGAGACCCAGTACTTC. Its protein product is CASSLGGQVRETQYF.

This clone has just a few counts. The V and J genes are TRBV5-4 and TRBJ2-7; 8 bases are shared with TRBD2. Unmatched junction bases numbered 5, after V lost 3 bases and J lost 0 bases. CDR1 SGHNT and CDR2 YYREEE come from the germline V gene (reference sequence). This CDR3 spans 15 amino acids. CDR3 in amino acids: CASSWGGTSSYEQYF. The CDR3 region has the DNA TGTGCCAGCAGCTGGGGCGGGACTAGCTCCTACGAGCAGTACTTC. The entire variable domain, with the rest obtained from reference TRBV5-4 and TRBJ2-7, is as follows: ETGVTQSPTHLIKTRGQQVTLRCSSQSGHNTVSWYQQALGQGPQFIFQYYREEENGRGNFPPRFSGLQFPNYSSELNVNALELDDSALYLCASSWGGTSSYEQYFGPGTRLTVT.

V gene TRBV7-2 combines with J gene TRBJ2-7; weak D call: TRBD1 (6 bases). V lost 5 bases, J lost 3 bases, and 20 bases lay in between. Germline V gene sequence: CDR1 SGHTA, CDR2 FQGNSA. The CDR3 runs to 16 residues. CDR3 nucleotide sequence: TGTGCCAGCAGCAGTGTCGGAGGACAGCAAGTCTACGAGCAGTACTTC. Translation: CASSSVGGQQVYEQYF.